These 20 T cell receptor beta chains came from one sample sequenced in a study of vaccination effects on CD4 cells after COVID-19. Sequencing used immunoSEQ multiplex PCR; TCRdb keeps in-frame clones, though not all of them. The table lists tens of thousands of clones, roughly 73% of them singletons. Antigen-specific CD4+ T cell clonotypes were called by their expansion after viral peptide-pool culture in ViraFEST. With approximately 10 days of culture completed, CD4+ T cells were isolated. PCR confirmed that the person was infected with SARS-CoV-2 between March and December 2020. These receptors' targets are unknown. This sample comprised CD4+ T cells from PBMCs cultured with a peptide pool, obtained before COVID-19 vaccination. These receptors were collected from a human donor who had a prior SARS-CoV-2 infection.

This chain connects TRBV9 to TRBJ1-5; D uncertain. This CDR3 is 14 amino acids long. Germline assignment: CDR1 SGDLS and CDR2 YYNGEE. Trimming cost V 10 bases and J 3 bases, with 17 bases left between them. The CDR3 region is CAGPGGRLNQPQHF. The CDR3 nucleotides are TGTGCCGGTCCCGGTGGACGGCTCAATCAGCCCCAGCATTTT.

J is TRBJ2-3 and V is TRBV27; 7 bases are shared with TRBD2. With V trimmed by 3 bases and J by 3 bases, 15 bases remained unmatched. This CDR3 is built from 18 residues. Looked up from germline, CDR1 is MNHEY and CDR2 is SMNVEV (reference sequence). CDR3 nucleotide sequence: TGTGCCAGCAGTTTGAGGGCGGGAGATACGGGCGCAACAGATACGCAGTATTTT. Amino acids: CASSLRAGDTGATDTQYF.

J is TRBJ1-1 and V is TRBV3-1 (or the pseudogene TRBV3-2); D not certain. Per the germline V gene, CDR1 is LGHDT and CDR2 is YNNKEL (reference sequence). V lost 4 bases and J lost 1, with 13 bases in between. The CDR3 is made up of 15 amino acids. This CDR3 is CASSRLDRPNTEAFF. In nucleotides, the CDR3 is TGTGCCAGCAGCCGCCTCGACCGACCGAACACTGAAGCTTTCTTT.

The chain employs TRBV25-1 and TRBJ1-4; TRBD1 matches at 7 bases. Germline trimming cut 3 bases from V and 5 bases from J; bases unmatched to any gene: 0. The CDR3 loop spans 13 amino acids. Germline assignment: CDR1 MGHDK and CDR2 SYGVNS. DNA of the CDR3: TGTGCCAGCAGTGAGACAGGGAATGAAAAACTGTTTTTT. This gives the protein CASSETGNEKLFF.

Here the CDR3 reads CASSFAGGSTDTQYF. CDR3 DNA sequence: TGTGCCAGCAGCTTTGCGGGCGGGTCGACAGATACGCAGTATTTT. The chain employs TRBV11-1 and TRBJ2-3, with D maybe TRBD2 (5 bases). Per the germline V gene, CDR1 is SGHAT and CDR2 is FQDESV (reference sequence). The CDR3 is 15 amino acids. The V and J ends lost 3 bases and 3 bases respectively, with 13 bases between them.

This chain connects TRBV4-1 to TRBJ2-5; 10 bases align to TRBD2. This CDR3 contains 20 residues. J lost 5 bases, V lost 0 bases, and 18 bases had no gene match. Germline V gene data show CDR1 as MGHRA and CDR2 as YSYEKL. The DNA of the CDR3 is TGCGCCAGCAGCCAAGATGCGTCGCTAGCGGGAGTAGTGAGGATGGAGACCCAGTACTTC. Encoded protein: CASSQDASLAGVVRMETQYF.

V gene TRBV30 combines with J gene TRBJ1-2; D is ambiguous. The CDR3 has 12 residues. CDR1 GTSNPN and CDR2 SVGIG come from the germline V gene (reference sequence). Trimming removed 1 base from V and 4 bases from J, with 7 bases in between. The CDR3 nucleotides are TGTGCCTGGAGTGGCCGGACCTATGGCTACACCTTC. Its protein product is CAWSGRTYGYTF.

CDR3 in amino acids: CASSQREGRGPPYEQYF. DNA of the CDR3: TGCGCCAGCAGTCAACGGGAAGGTAGGGGGCCCCCCTACGAGCAGTACTTC. The J gene is TRBJ2-7, the V gene TRBV23-1; 7 bases align to TRBD1. TRBV23-1 is an ORF, with its function uncertain. V lost 2 bases, J lost 2 bases, and 12 bases stayed unmatched. The CDR3 is 17 residues long.

The chain uses TRBV14 and TRBJ2-5; 9 bases are shared with TRBD2. The CDR3 covers 16 residues. Germline loops: CDR1 SGHDN, CDR2 FVKESK. The junction had 11 bases not matched to a gene; V was cut back by 4 bases and J by 5 bases. The CDR3 DNA follows: TGTGCCAGCAGCCCGTTCGGGCTAGCGGGACGGGAGACCCAGTACTTC. Translating it yields CASSPFGLAGRETQYF.

This chain links TRBV6-6 with TRBJ2-7, with D possibly TRBD2 on 6 matching bases. The CDR3 is made up of 15 amino acids. Germline CDR1 and CDR2: MNHNY and SVGAGI (reference sequence). V was clipped by 6 bases and J by 1 base, with 16 bases between them. This chain's CDR3 is CASRPTGLLSYEQYF. CDR3 in DNA: TGTGCCAGCAGACCTACGGGACTTTTATCCTACGAGCAGTACTTC.

The chain carries TRBV14 and TRBJ1-2, with D possibly being TRBD1 (6 bases). V lost 3 bases to trimming and J lost 7 bases, with 12 bases between them. Germline V gives CDR1 SGHDN, CDR2 FVKESK. CDR3 size: 13 residues. The CDR3 protein is CASSQIQGLGYTF. The CDR3 DNA follows: TGTGCCAGCAGCCAGATACAGGGTCTTGGCTACACCTTC.

The rearrangement links TRBV10-3 to TRBJ1-3, with D possibly being TRBD1 (6 bases). Germline lookup yields CDR1 ENHRY and CDR2 SYGVKD. The CDR3 length is 17 residues. The germline V and J ends were trimmed by 4 bases and 3 bases, with 19 bases remaining between them. This CDR3 is CAISGNQGFRRGNTIYF. CDR3 DNA: TGTGCCATCAGTGGCAATCAGGGGTTTAGGCGTGGAAACACCATATATTTT.

The V and J genes are TRBV5-1 and TRBJ2-3; D may be TRBD1 (6 bases). The V gene lost 0 bases and the J gene lost 5 bases, with 10 bases spanning the gap. This CDR3 has 14 residues. Germline V gives CDR1 SGHRS, CDR2 YFSETQ. The CDR3 reads CASSLAKGVDTQYF. Here the CDR3 DNA reads TGCGCCAGCAGCTTGGCCAAGGGGGTAGATACGCAGTATTTT.

The chain carries TRBV18 and TRBJ2-3; no firm D call. Germline V gene data show CDR1 as KGHSH and CDR2 as LQKENI. The germline V and J ends were trimmed by 0 bases and 4 bases, with 5 bases remaining between them. This CDR3 has 13 residues. The CDR3 region is CASSPPGSDTQYF. In DNA form, the CDR3 reads TGTGCCAGCTCACCACCGGGTTCAGATACGCAGTATTTT.

This chain connects TRBV2 to TRBJ1-4; 10 positions agree with TRBD1. This CDR3 contains 16 residues. Germline CDR1 SNHLY, CDR2 FYNNEI. After removal of 6 bases from V and 7 bases from J, the junction contained 11 bases not matched to a gene. The chain's CDR3 is CASRRGPGTGVEKLFF. The CDR3 DNA reads as TGTGCCAGCAGGAGGGGACCCGGGACAGGGGTTGAAAAACTGTTTTTT.

This clone was recorded once. This chain links TRBV7-3 with TRBJ1-1; no clear D gene. The CDR3 covers 16 residues. V gave up 5 bases and J gave up 4 bases, with 20 bases separating them. Germline CDR1 and CDR2: SGHTA and FQGTGA. The CDR3 DNA follows: TGTGCCAGCAGCGTGGGGATCCCAGGACCCGGCACTGAAGCTTTCTTT. Translated: CASSVGIPGPGTEAFF.

The V and J genes are TRBV5-6 and TRBJ2-5, with D possibly TRBD2 on 5 matching bases. This CDR3 comprises 13 residues. V lost 1 base, J lost 5 bases, and 9 bases lay in between. Germline CDR1 is SGHDT and CDR2 is YYEEEE. The CDR3 protein is CASSLTSLETQYF. In nucleotides, the CDR3 is TGTGCCAGCAGCTTGACTAGTCTGGAGACCCAGTACTTC.

V and J are TRBV2 and TRBJ1-6; 7 bases are a match to TRBD1. Germline V gives CDR1 SNHLY, CDR2 FYNNEI. The CDR3 extends over 13 amino acids. Trimming removed 6 bases from V and 7 bases from J; junction bases left unmatched: 3. Here the CDR3 DNA reads TGTGCCAGCAGACAGGGGCCGAATTCACCCCTCCACTTT. Amino acids: CASRQGPNSPLHF.

The chain carries TRBV7-2 and TRBJ2-3, with 7 bases lining up with TRBD2. V gave up 4 bases and J gave up 5 bases; unmatched junction bases: 9. CDR3 length: 15 amino acids. Germline V gene sequence: CDR1 SGHTA, CDR2 FQGNSA. In nucleotides, the CDR3 is TGTGCCAGCAGCTCCACTAGCGTTGTTGGAGATACGCAGTATTTT. It codes for CASSSTSVVGDTQYF.

The chain links TRBV18 to TRBJ2-5, with D unclear. This CDR3 spans 15 amino acids. The V and J ends lost 3 bases and 2 bases respectively, with 13 bases between them. In germline, CDR1 is KGHSH, CDR2 LQKENI. The CDR3 here is CASSPRWEEQETQYF. The CDR3 region has the DNA TGTGCCAGCTCACCCCGGTGGGAAGAACAAGAGACCCAGTACTTC.